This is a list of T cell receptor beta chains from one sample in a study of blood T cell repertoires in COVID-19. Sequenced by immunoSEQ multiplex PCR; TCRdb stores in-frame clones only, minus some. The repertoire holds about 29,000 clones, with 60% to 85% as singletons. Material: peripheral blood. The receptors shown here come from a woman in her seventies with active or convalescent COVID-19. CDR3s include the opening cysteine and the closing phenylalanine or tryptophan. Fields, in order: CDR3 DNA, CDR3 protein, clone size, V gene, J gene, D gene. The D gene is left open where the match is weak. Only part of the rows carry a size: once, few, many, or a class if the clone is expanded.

TGTGCCATCAGTGAGTCGTCAGGGAACACCGGGGAGCTGTTTTTT,CAISESSGNTGELFF,-,TRBV10-3,TRBJ2-2,-
TGTGCCAGCAGCCAAGATATCGGGGTCCTCCAGTACTTC,CASSQDIGVLQYF,-,TRBV14,TRBJ2-5,-
TGTGCCAGCAGTTTGGATAGCGGGGGTCGGCAGTACTTC,CASSLDSGGRQYF,-,TRBV27,TRBJ2-7,TRBD2
TGTGCCAGCAATTCTGGGGGCGCAACCTACGAGCAGTACTTC,CASNSGGATYEQYF,-,TRBV11-2,TRBJ2-7,-
TGTGCCAGCAGCTCAATCTACGAGCAGTACTTC,CASSSIYEQYF,-,TRBV11-2,TRBJ2-7,-
TGTGCCAGCAGGGAGGCGGGGGTCGGAAACACCATATATTTT,CASREAGVGNTIYF,-,TRBV2,TRBJ1-3,-
TGTGCCTGGAGTGTACCCTGGACAGGGGGTTTTGAAGCTTTCTTT,CAWSVPWTGGFEAFF,-,TRBV30,TRBJ1-1,TRBD1
TGTGCCAGCAGTTTAGCGGGAGGCATTTCGTACTTC,CASSLAGGISYF,-,TRBV28,TRBJ2-7,TRBD2
TGCGCCAGCAGCTTGGTGGCAGGGGCCTCCTACGAGCAGTACTTC,CASSLVAGASYEQYF,-,TRBV5-1,TRBJ2-7,-
TGTGCCAGCAGTGAGCGGATTAAGAACACTGAAGCTTTCTTT,CASSERIKNTEAFF,-,TRBV6-1,TRBJ1-1,-
TGTGCCAGCAGTGTTCAACTAAACACTGAAGCTTTCTTT,CASSVQLNTEAFF,-,TRBV6-4,TRBJ1-1,-
TGCGCCAGCAGCCAAGAGAGTTGGGGTACGGCAGGGGTGACCCAGTACTTC,CASSQESWGTAGVTQYF,-,TRBV4-3,TRBJ2-5,-
TGTGCCAGAGGACAGGGACTCTTCTACGAGCAGTACTTC,CARGQGLFYEQYF,-,TRBV21-1,TRBJ2-7,-
TGTGCCAGCAGCCTCCGAGGGCGGAACCAAGAGACCCAGTACTTC,CASSLRGRNQETQYF,-,TRBV27,TRBJ2-5,-
TGTGCCAGCAGCATGACAGGAAACTATGGCTACACCTTC,CASSMTGNYGYTF,-,TRBV5-4,TRBJ1-2,-
TGTGCCAGCAGCCAAGGACAAAATGAAAAACTGTTTTTT,CASSQGQNEKLFF,-,TRBV3-1/TRBV3-2,TRBJ1-4,-
TGCGCCAGCAGCTTGGCCGAGTCGAGCAGGGGACCACTCTACGAGCAGTACTTC,CASSLAESSRGPLYEQYF,-,TRBV5-1,TRBJ2-7,-
TGTGCCAGCAGCTCAGACAGGGGAGGGACCACTGAAGCTTTCTTT,CASSSDRGGTTEAFF,-,TRBV7-9,TRBJ1-1,TRBD1
TGCGCCAGCAGCCAAGATAGCGGGACAGGGGTAGGGAATGAAAAACTGTTTTTT,CASSQDSGTGVGNEKLFF,-,TRBV4-3,TRBJ1-4,TRBD1
TGTGCCAGCAGCTTGGAGACTAGCGCCTACGAGCAGTACTTC,CASSLETSAYEQYF,-,TRBV5-4,TRBJ2-7,TRBD2
TGTGCCAGCAGTGAATACAAGGGGGCTGCAGAGACCCAGTACTTC,CASSEYKGAAETQYF,-,TRBV25-1,TRBJ2-5,TRBD1
TGCAGCGTTGTGGGAAGTGACAGACAAGCTAACTATGGCTACACCTTC,CSVVGSDRQANYGYTF,once,TRBV29-1,TRBJ1-2,-
TGCAGCGTTGTATGGCGGGGTGGTGGAAACACCATATATTTT,CSVVWRGGGNTIYF,few,TRBV29-1,TRBJ1-3,-
TGCGCCAGCAGTGAAAAGGGACAGACCTTCTATGGCTACACCTTC,CASSEKGQTFYGYTF,-,TRBV10-2,TRBJ1-2,TRBD1
TGTGCCAGAGGGGCGACCTACGAGCAGTACTTC,CARGATYEQYF,-,TRBV6-5,TRBJ2-7,-
TGTGCCAGTAGTAACAGCCCCGGGGGTACAGATACGCAGTATTTT,CASSNSPGGTDTQYF,-,TRBV19,TRBJ2-3,-
TGTGCCAGCAGCTTAGCCGGAATTAGCGGGAGTAGAAGAGGACGCTCCTACGAGCAGTACTTC,CASSLAGISGSRRGRSYEQYF,-,TRBV7-8,TRBJ2-7,TRBD2
TGTGCCAGCAGCTTAGACTTTAGCCACGGCTACGAGCAGTACTTC,CASSLDFSHGYEQYF,-,TRBV7-9,TRBJ2-7,-
TGCGCCAGCAGCTTGGGGGTTCAGGGTACGGGAGAGACCCAGTACTTC,CASSLGVQGTGETQYF,-,TRBV5-1,TRBJ2-5,-
TGTGCCAGCAGCCAAGATGGGGTAGCGGGGTACGAGCAGTACTTC,CASSQDGVAGYEQYF,-,TRBV3-1/TRBV3-2,TRBJ2-7,TRBD2
TGTGCCAGTAGTCTCCGGACAGGGAAAGGCTACGAGCAGTACTTC,CASSLRTGKGYEQYF,-,TRBV19,TRBJ2-7,TRBD1
TGTGCCAGCAGCCTTCAGTTCTATGGCTACACCTTC,CASSLQFYGYTF,once,TRBV12-3/TRBV12-4,TRBJ1-2,-
TGCGCCAGCAGCCAAGGTTACTCTGGGGCCAACGTCCTGACTTTC,CASSQGYSGANVLTF,medium-sized,TRBV4-1,TRBJ2-6,-
TGCAGTGCTATTTTCCAGGAAGCTTTCTTT,CSAIFQEAFF,few,TRBV20-1,TRBJ1-1,-
TGTGCCAGCAGCCCGTTCTCGGGGTCCCGGTACAATGAGCAGTTCTTC,CASSPFSGSRYNEQFF,-,TRBV7-9,TRBJ2-1,-
TGTGCCAGCAGCATACGGACTAGCGGGAGGGCTTTTGAGACCCAGTACTTC,CASSIRTSGRAFETQYF,-,TRBV5-4,TRBJ2-5,TRBD2
TGTGCCAGCTCTCCTGGACAGAAGGGTAATGAAAAACTGTTTTTT,CASSPGQKGNEKLFF,-,TRBV18,TRBJ1-4,-
TGTGCCAGCAGCCTGTTTGGCGGAAGATCTAGCACAGATACGCAGTATTTT,CASSLFGGRSSTDTQYF,-,TRBV7-6,TRBJ2-3,-
TGTGCCAGCCTAAAGACCGGGGGCACAGATACGCAGTATTTT,CASLKTGGTDTQYF,-,TRBV7-9,TRBJ2-3,-
TGTGCCAACCTGGACGGGATGTACAATGAGCAGTTCTTC,CANLDGMYNEQFF,-,TRBV6-4,TRBJ2-1,-
TGTGCCAGTAACGGGCAGGGAGGTTTTAATCAGCCCCAGCATTTT,CASNGQGGFNQPQHF,once,TRBV19,TRBJ1-5,-
TGTGCCAGCTCACCACCGGGACAGATGAATAATGAAAAACTGTTTTTT,CASSPPGQMNNEKLFF,-,TRBV18,TRBJ1-4,TRBD1
TGCAGCGCGAAACGCGGGGACACTGAAGCTTTCTTT,CSAKRGDTEAFF,-,TRBV29-1,TRBJ1-1,-
TGTGCCAGCAGTGACTCCGGTACAGTAACAGATACGCAGTATTTT,CASSDSGTVTDTQYF,-,TRBV25-1,TRBJ2-3,-
TGTGCCAGCAGCTTAAGGAGCGGGAGGGCAAATGAGCAGTTCTTC,CASSLRSGRANEQFF,once,TRBV11-2,TRBJ2-1,TRBD2
TGCAGTGCTAGTGGGACTAGCGGGAGTTTTGGCACAGATACGCAGTATTTT,CSASGTSGSFGTDTQYF,-,TRBV20-1,TRBJ2-3,TRBD2
TGTGCCAGCAGCCTTCGAAGACTAGCGGGGGGGAACACCGGGGAGCTGTTTTTT,CASSLRRLAGGNTGELFF,-,TRBV5-8,TRBJ2-2,TRBD2
TGTGCCAGCAGCGTAGAGGACAGGGGTGGAAACACCATATATTTT,CASSVEDRGGNTIYF,-,TRBV9,TRBJ1-3,TRBD1
TGTGCCAGCAGTTTATTTCCCTTCGGAGGCATCGCTGAAGCTTTCTTT,CASSLFPFGGIAEAFF,-,TRBV27,TRBJ1-1,-
TGTGCAAGTCGCTTAGACACGGGACACTGTACTAACTATGGCTACACCTTC,CASRLDTGHCTNYGYTF,once,TRBV12-2,TRBJ1-2,-
TGTGCCAGCAGCCGTGTCGGGGACAGTTTCTACGAGCAGTACTTC,CASSRVGDSFYEQYF,-,TRBV11-1,TRBJ2-7,TRBD1
TGTGCCAGCAGCCACGGTTACAATGAGCAGTTCTTC,CASSHGYNEQFF,once,TRBV4-2,TRBJ2-1,-